The clone carrying this TCR beta chain came up a few times. Its antigen is unknown. Per sample, a minimum of 6 million PBMCs were isolated. The sample belongs to a study of blood T cells in healthy people across ages. The CDR3 length is 14 residues. V lost 5 bases and J lost 2, with 12 bases in between. CDR1 is SGHAT and CDR2 is FQNNGV in the germline V gene. Using a J-beta primer mix together with a sample-barcoded 5' primer, a second PCR was run for roughly 7 to 12 cycles. Every cDNA molecule carried a tag from a template-switch adaptor bearing 12 random nucleotides. Sequencing yielded, for each sample, at least 2.5 million paired-end reads carrying CDR3. TCRdb re-called the 5' RACE reads with MiXCR, one entry per CDR3 protein. Of over a million distinct CDR3 sequences in the sample, over 35% were seen once. Study-wide findings and caveats: Unknown donor CMV status possibly confounded expanded clonotype changes.

This chain links TRBV11-2 with TRBJ1-2, with unresolved D. Sequenced sample: blood. The origin of this receptor is a woman in her sixties or seventies in good health. This chain's CDR3 is CASSLGNTNYGYTF. CDR3 nucleotide sequence: TGTGCCAGCAGCCTCGGGAATACGAACTATGGCTACACCTTC.